These T cell receptor beta chains were read from a single sample in a study of neurological immune-mediated disorders. TCRdb passed the 5' RACE reads through MiXCR, listing each CDR3 protein once. The sample has some 38,000 distinct CDR3 sequences; less than 15% are singletons. The sample comprised PBMCs. Source of these receptors: a woman between 50 and 59 years old with HTLV-1-associated myelopathy (HAM/TSP). Both conserved end residues are part of each CDR3. The D gene is left open where the match is weak. The size entry is marked missing in some rows and otherwise reads once, few, many or a size class.

v_gene,abundance,j_gene,d_gene,CDR3aa,CDR3nt
TRBV4-2,many,TRBJ2-5,TRBD2,CASSRAGTSEETQYF,TGTGCCAGCAGCCGTGCAGGGACTAGCGAAGAGACCCAGTACTTC
TRBV5-1,many,TRBJ2-1,NA,CASSLVNYSVVNEQFF,TGCGCCAGCAGCTTAGTAAACTATTCAGTTGTAAATGAGCAGTTCTTC
TRBV3-1,NA,TRBJ2-1,TRBD2,CASSPGGVGKQFF,TGTGCCAGCAGCCCCGGGGGGGTGGGGAAACAGTTCTTC
TRBV7-2,many,TRBJ2-1,TRBD2,CASSLVRGGYNEQFF,TGTGCCAGCAGCTTAGTGCGGGGGGGTTACAATGAGCAGTTCTTC
TRBV9,many,TRBJ2-2,NA,CASSVGGPRHGGELFF,TGTGCCAGCAGCGTAGGGGGCCCGAGGCATGGCGGGGAGCTGTTTTTT
TRBV6-2/TRBV6-3,many,TRBJ2-7,TRBD2,CASRVGLVNEQYF,TGTGCCAGCAGAGTAGGACTAGTCAACGAGCAGTACTTC
TRBV5-1,many,TRBJ2-2,NA,CASSLARSNTGELFF,TGCGCCAGCAGCTTGGCCAGGTCGAACACCGGGGAGCTGTTTTTT
TRBV10-1,many,TRBJ2-7,NA,CASSEGLSYEQYF,TGCGCCAGCAGTGAGGGCCTCTCCTACGAGCAGTACTTC
TRBV24-1,many,TRBJ2-5,TRBD2,CATSDSSGGAKQETQYF,TGTGCCACCAGTGATTCTAGCGGGGGAGCCAAGCAAGAGACCCAGTACTTC
TRBV4-3,many,TRBJ2-7,NA,CASSQDFAQVVPHEQYF,TGCGCCAGCAGCCAAGATTTCGCGCAGGTTGTTCCGCACGAGCAGTACTTC
TRBV20-1,many,TRBJ2-7,TRBD2,CSAPREGLAEQYF,TGCAGTGCTCCCCGGGAGGGGCTCGCCGAGCAGTACTTC
TRBV7-9,few,TRBJ1-2,NA,CALDVSGGRVGGYTF,TGTGCACTCGACGTGTCGGGGGGGCGAGTCGGTGGCTACACCTTC
TRBV11-2,many,TRBJ2-5,NA,CASSLWSQETQYF,TGTGCCAGCAGCTTATGGTCGCAAGAGACCCAGTACTTC
TRBV5-1,many,TRBJ2-6,NA,CASRFYPSGANVLTF,TGCGCCAGCAGGTTCTATCCCTCTGGGGCCAACGTCCTGACTTTC
TRBV20-1,many,TRBJ1-1,NA,CSARDDREAFF,TGCAGTGCTAGAGACGACAGGGAAGCTTTCTTT
TRBV11-2,many,TRBJ1-2,TRBD1,CASSSGTGEGYYGYTF,TGTGCCAGCAGCTCCGGGACAGGGGAGGGTTACTATGGCTACACCTTC